This T cell receptor (beta chain) was captured in a study of cytomegalovirus exposure and HLA in healthy donors listed by TCRdb under 2017. Broadly, across the study: In an earlier analysis of 550 to 750 of the donors, 250 to 350 Gb of sequence data and approximately 100 million unique TCR beta sequences from roughly 180 million T cells were reported. Roughly 300 gigabases of sequencing data and roughly 90 million unique TCR sequences were included in an early release covering roughly 600 HLA-typed donors. Of the 300 to 500 genotyped donors, 80% to 90% were placed in the genetic ancestry cluster associated with self-reported Caucasian donors. The aim of the study was to test whether cataloging public T cell receptors could identify signatures of past pathogen exposure. The study profiled the T cell repertoires of some 610 subjects by immunosequencing and related them to cytomegalovirus serostatus. Along with the approximately 620-subject first cohort, a separate validation cohort of 120 different subjects was used. To predict cytomegalovirus infection status, the study combined high-throughput TCR immunosequencing, statistical association of individual TCRs with disease status, and machine learning. To study patterns of TCR occurrence, a later analysis re-analyzed previously published TCR beta repertoires from 666 donors and added high-resolution HLA genotyping. The later analysis used no new phenotypic data to find candidate immune exposures, relying instead on TCR beta sequences and their occurrence across donors. An earlier analysis of 587 of the donors used high-throughput TCR beta sequencing to judge whether each TCR beta V gene segment behaved as functional or pseudogenic. Donor age, sex, ethnicity and CMV serostatus were compiled alongside the repertoire data. Genome-wide SNP genotypes for about 55% of the 666 donors were used in a later genetic analysis, which treated that subset as a discovery cohort. All discovery cohort repertoires had been generated using a single sequencing platform. HLA typing covered class I and class II loci at four-digit resolution. Typing coverage varied by locus: about 620-640 donors for A, B, C, DRB1 and DQB1; roughly 560 for DQA1; around 570 for DPA1; about 450 for DPB1. A handful of DR-DQ haplotypes were treated as single units for association and clustering because of strong linkage in the cohort. Among several hundred genotyped donors of the cohort, an average of about 240,000 unique TCR beta nucleotide sequences was sequenced per donor, of which 15% to 20% were non-productive. Overall results and qualifications from the work: Linkage disequilibrium might explain the correlated functional status among segregating V segments, but an unknown experimental factor could not be ruled out. In a later analysis, the rate of TCR association differed among HLA loci, with DRB1 alleles having the most associated TCRs and HLA-C alleles having the fewest. When HLA alleles, especially DR and DQ, strongly co-occurred, TCR associations were difficult to assign to individual alleles. A few of the identified cytomegalovirus-associated TCR beta chains were confirmed in vitro to be specific for cytomegalovirus antigens. Because HLA typing was unavailable for some donors at each locus, only the typed subset was used in association tests. In this cohort, only TCR beta chains were sequenced, and detectable features were limited by the absence of alpha or paired-chain data. A later genetic analysis associated a missense DCLRE1C variant with V-gene and J-gene trimming of TCR beta chains, and an independent cohort replicated the association. A further reported finding was that TCR beta sequences accurately predicted the HLA-A and HLA-B alleles for most subjects in the first cohort. In an earlier analysis of fewer than 700 of the donors, most TCR beta V segments appeared in productive rearrangements about 87% or about 30% of the time, broadly matching IMGT annotations. In the study, some 180 TCR beta chains were listed as associated with cytomegalovirus. A later analysis found that most CMV-associated TCR beta chains appeared HLA-restricted, with HLA associations seemingly driven largely by CMV exposure. Because counts were too low, seventeen rarely observed V segments, including chromosome 9 orphons, were excluded from the earlier analysis of about 500 of the donors. Compared with equally common non-associated chains, HLA-associated TCR beta chains in a later analysis were more clonally expanded and had lower generation probabilities. In a later analysis, several top co-occurrence clusters were reported to appear linked to parvovirus B19, influenza, CMV and Epstein-Barr virus. The sequencing pipeline was judged likely to have produced a cluster of highly shared sequence variants as a technical artifact. It was suggested by the authors that the approach could potentially be generalized to other disease states and immunological phenotypes. The presence/absence analyses assumed that sequencing depth was roughly uniform across donors, and that assumption may not be true. According to a later genetic analysis, donors in an Asian-associated ancestry cluster had fewer N-insertions in productive TCRs than the roughly 660-donor mean. Specific HLA alleles were associated with 15,000 to 20,000 TCR beta sequences at a false discovery rate of 0.05 in a later analysis. CMV serostatus was the only immune exposure information available for the cohort. Most TCR sequences were observed very rarely across donors, whereas some public TCRs were present in many individuals. Cytomegalovirus status was reported to be diagnosed by the classifier with high specificity and sensitivity in both the original and validation cohorts.

The cohort consisted of some 730 healthy bone marrow donors. Cohort members were all nominally healthy when sampled, although unrecorded immune exposures were likely present. The donor tested CMV seronegative, placing the donor among the 350 or so seronegative members of the cohort. A peripheral blood sample was collected from each donor, and TCR beta sequencing was performed on peripheral blood mononuclear cells. The Qiagen DNeasy Blood Extraction Kit was used to extract genomic DNA from the blood cell samples. Libraries were constructed by the immunoSEQ multiplex PCR assay. For the multiplex PCR, a mixture combining 60 forward primers for TCR Vbeta segments and 13 reverse primers for TCR Jbeta segments was used. A multiplex PCR assay on genomic DNA amplified the CDR3 region of rearranged TCR beta genes. Amplified TCR beta libraries were sequenced as 87-base-pair reads on the Illumina HiSeq System. The authors' pipeline ran thus. A later analysis counted around 72 million unique TCR beta chains across the 550 to 700 repertoires, and around 9.9 million of these chains were shared by at least two donors. Raw reads were error-corrected and collapsed into unique sequences by a nearest-neighbor algorithm in which closely related sequences were merged to remove PCR and sequencing errors. V, D and J gene segments were assigned by aligning CDR3 sequences to IMGT reference sequences. For a sequence to be retained, a match of at least six nucleotides to both a V gene segment and a J gene segment was required. A rearrangement counted as productive if the CDR3 had no stop codons and remained in frame with V and J, and every other rearrangement counted as non-productive. Following IMGT convention, CDR3 was defined as the stretch from the second conserved V-encoded cysteine up to the conserved J-encoded phenylalanine. The earlier analysis of some 600 of the donors excluded sequences that lacked an unambiguous match to a single V gene segment. An earlier analysis of a few hundred of the donors classified V segments as functional when productive rearrangements were above 56.7% and as segregating when the standard deviation between donors was above 5%. A statistical classification framework was developed to diagnose cytomegalovirus status using the catalog of TCR beta chain sequences. In a later analysis, TCR nucleotide sequences were compared against IMGT/GENE-DB human TR gene sequences so that V and J genes could be assigned. Using the TCRdist pipeline, a later analysis assigned CDR3 sequences along with most-parsimonious VDJ recombination scenarios. In a later analysis, each TCR beta chain was defined by its CDR3 amino acid sequence together with its V-gene family, and reads lacking a unique V-gene family were excluded. A later analysis removed several hundred highly shared, low-generation-probability nucleotide sequences to deal with suspected cross-contamination and a sequencing artifact. A later analysis calculated a clonal expansion index for each public chain from normalized within-repertoire ranks of inferred template counts. In a later analysis, generation probabilities were computed with a VDJ recombination model fitted to out-of-frame rearrangements, and the resulting probabilities were checked against IGoR. In a later analysis, TCR-TCR, TCR-HLA and TCR-CMV co-occurrence was scored with hypergeometric tests, and a repertoire-size bias correction was applied to TCR pairs. To estimate false discovery rates, a later analysis permuted the HLA or CMV assignments 20 times. A later analysis grouped co-occurring TCRs with DBSCAN, adding TCRdist sequence similarity when clustering within HLA-allele-positive subsets. Repertoires with fewer than 30,000 or more than 120,000 public chains were left out of co-occurrence clustering, as were about 5 repertoires with anomalous nucleotide sharing. TCRdb obtained this table from immuneACCESS and retained in-frame rearrangements with V and J assigned. These tables miss some clones; where compared with another copy, unresolved V genes account for less than half of the shortfall, and the remainder is unexplained. V and J calls and clone size are those listed in that table; D and trimming were worked out from the DNA. The sample yields 150,000 to 200,000 clones; 70% to 80% were counted once. Around 1.4% of the sample is in the top ten clones.

Remarks on this clone: Its antigen has not been determined. Base quality data are lacking; no much larger clone is found one base away.

The sample was PBMCs. This sequence originates from a woman aged 45-59 years in good health and CMV-seronegative.

CDR3 reads: CASSLAPGGIGYTF. The sequence in DNA is TGCGCCAGCAGCTTGGCCCCAGGGGGCATTGGCTACACCTTC. The chain is encoded by TRBV5-1 joined to TRBJ1-2, with 8 central nucleotides matching TRBD1. The CDR3 numbers 14 residues from cysteine through phenylalanine. Just the 42-base CDR3 DNA is kept, in frame starting at base 1. V is trimmed back by 0 bases and J by 7 bases, and the junction contains 5 bases that no gene match accounts for. As encoded in the germline V gene, CDR1 is SGHRS while CDR2 is YFSETQ.